This TCR beta chain was captured by sequencing in a study of shared clonotypes between healthy human individuals. Study details: The cohort had a couple of women and three men, ages 18 to 49. Study-wide results and limits: Tissue TCR repertoires likely differ from these blood-only repertoires.

Trimming took off 0 bases at V and 8 bases at J, with 11 bases between the two ends. The germline gives CDR1 SGDLS, CDR2 YYNGEE. The CDR3 totals 14 residues. This clone was seen repeatedly, ten times or more. Its antigen is currently unknown. Scientists sequenced DNA from unsorted PBMC on ten immunoSEQ deep assay plates. Produced via immunoSEQ multiplex PCR; TCRdb's table is partial and in-frame only. Of around 500,000 clones in the sample, around 80% are singletons; the top ten hold roughly 12%. The chain links TRBV9 to TRBJ2-2; D may match TRBD1 or TRBD2 (5 bases each). This sequence was found in a woman aged 40 to 55 in good health. Some clones in this sample may be carry-over from other donors' samples. Sequences were obtained from PBMCs. CDR3 region: CASSVEGTAGELFF. As DNA, the CDR3 is TGTGCCAGCAGCGTAGAGGGGACCGCGGGGGAGCTGTTTTTT.